The 12 T cell receptor beta chains below come from one sample, sequenced in a study of liver allograft versus peripheral blood T cells. About the study: Transplanted livers held T cell receptor repertoires, and these were compared with repertoires in recipients' peripheral blood.

MiXCR was run by TCRdb on the reads, yielding one entry per CDR3 protein. The table lists approximately 6,800 distinct CDR3 sequences, 17% of them singletons. The receptors shown here come from a human patient who had a liver transplant. Some of the T cells may derive from the graft donor.

This clonotype is judged medium-sized (0.01 to 0.1%). The chain uses TRBV15 and TRBJ1-2, with 9 bases fitting TRBD1. V lost 3 bases and J lost 2; bases outside the gene matches: 10. CDR3 length: 17 residues. Germline loops: CDR1 LNHNV, CDR2 YYDKDF (reference sequence). The CDR3 DNA sequence: TGTGCCACCAGCAGCGACCGAGGGGACAGGGAGAACTATGGCTACACCTTC. Amino acid sequence: CATSSDRGDRENYGYTF.

This clonotype is labeled medium-sized. The V and J genes are TRBV20-1 and TRBJ1-2; D unclear. Trimming left V 5 bases short and J 7 bases short, with 17 bases between. Germline V gene data show CDR1 as DFQATT and CDR2 as SNEGSKA (reference sequence). This CDR3 spans 13 amino acids. The CDR3 nucleotides are TGCAGTGCTTCGAGGACGGACCTTTCTGGCTACACCTTC. This translates into CSASRTDLSGYTF.

The rearrangement links TRBV28 to TRBJ1-2; 11 positions match TRBD1. The CDR3 sequence is 16 residues long. Germline V gives CDR1 MDHEN, CDR2 SYDVKM. Trimming at V came to 7 bases and at J to 7 bases, leaving 14 bases not matched to a gene. For the CDR3, the DNA is TGTGCCAGCACAGGGACAGGGGGTCGCACCAGATCTGGCTACACCTTC. This encodes CASTGTGGRTRSGYTF.

Note on this clonotype: A junction end diverges from the germline sequence, so it may reflect a read error. The genes are TRBV10-3 and TRBJ1-1; perhaps TRBD1 as D (6 bases). Germline assignment: CDR1 ENHRY and CDR2 SYGVKD. This CDR3 spans 16 amino acids. Here the CDR3 reads CVISEGGGIGDTEAFF. The CDR3 coding sequence is TGTGTCATCAGTGAGGGGGGGGGCATAGGGGACACTGAAGCTTTCTTT.

For this clonotype: A read error may explain this, as a much larger clone is one base away. The rearrangement uses TRBV6-1 and TRBJ2-7, with 7 bases fitting TRBD1. The CDR3 consists of 15 residues. V dropped 6 bases and J dropped 5; count of bases not matched to a gene: 13. Germline V gene lookup returns CDR1 MNHNS and CDR2 SASEGT. This CDR3 reads CASRKGTEFSHEQYF. In DNA form, the CDR3 reads TGTGCCAGCAGAAAGGGGACAGAGTTTTCCCACGAGCAGTACTTC.

This clonotype was seen a handful of times. CDR3 sequence reads: CASGPGTSGRDTQYF. CDR3 coding DNA: TGTGCTAGTGGTCCCGGGACTAGCGGGAGAGATACGCAGTATTTT. The J gene is TRBJ2-3, the V gene TRBV12-5; 14 bases align to TRBD2. The CDR3 sequence is 15 residues long. Trimming cost V 5 bases and J 5 bases; bases outside gene matches: 3. CDR1 and CDR2 (germline): LGHNT, FRNRAP.

The genes are TRBV6-1 and TRBJ2-7; 10 bases are a match to TRBD1. V trimming: 5 bases; J trimming: 4 bases; junction bases outside the gene matches: 2. Germline CDR1 MNHNS, CDR2 SASEGT. The CDR3 sequence is 13 residues long. The CDR3 spells CASSRDRGYEQYF. The CDR3 coding sequence is TGTGCCAGCAGTAGGGACAGGGGATACGAGCAGTACTTC.

This clonotype rates as medium-sized. The rearrangement joins TRBV7-9 to TRBJ1-1; D unresolved. V dropped 6 bases and J dropped 1 base, with 12 bases sitting between them. Germline V gene sequence: CDR1 SEHNR, CDR2 FQNEAQ (reference sequence). CDR3 length: 14 amino acids. The chain's CDR3 is CASSRGVQNTEAFF. The CDR3 bases are TGTGCCAGCAGTCGCGGGGTACAGAACACTGAAGCTTTCTTT.

This clonotype was observed a single time. The chain recombines TRBV3-1 with TRBJ2-1, with TRBD1 matching 12 bases. J was trimmed by 9 bases and V by 4 bases; bases with no gene match: 4. The CDR3 is 14 amino acids. Germline V gives CDR1 LGHDT, CDR2 YNNKEL (reference sequence). The CDR3 loop is CASSPGQGAFEQFF. The CDR3 DNA reads as TGTGCCAGCAGCCCGGGACAGGGGGCGTTTGAGCAGTTCTTC.

The rearrangement uses TRBV10-2 and TRBJ1-5; 12 positions agree with TRBD1. V lost 7 bases and J lost 6; bases outside the gene matches: 4. The CDR3 is 14 residues long. Germline loops: CDR1 WSHSY, CDR2 SAAADI. DNA for the CDR3: TGCGCCAGCACGGGACAGGGGGCCTCTCAGCCCCAGCATTTT. It translates to CASTGQGASQPQHF.

In its sample, this clonotype was seen a few times. This sequence joins TRBV19 and TRBJ2-3; 7 nucleotides match TRBD2. V was clipped by 7 bases and J by 2 bases; unmatched bases: 6. The germline V gene encodes CDR1 LNHDA and CDR2 SQIVND (reference sequence). CDR3 length equals 14 residues. Here the CDR3 DNA reads TGTGCCAGTACCTGGGGGAGGGACACAGATACGCAGTATTTT. Its protein product is CASTWGRDTDTQYF. The full variable domain, with the rest looked up from reference TRBV19 and TRBJ2-3, is DGGITQSPKYLFRKEGQNVTLSCEQNLNHDAMYWYRQDPGQGLRLIYYSQIVNDFQKGDIAEGYSVSREKKESFPLTVTSAQKNPTAFYLCASTWGRDTDTQYFGPGTRLTVL.

In this sample, this clonotype is medium-sized. This sequence joins TRBV7-3 and TRBJ2-3, with a weak D call TRBD2 (6 bases). From germline, CDR1 is SGHTA and CDR2 FQGTGA. The V end was cut by 5 bases, the J end by 2 bases, with 14 bases between. CDR3 size: 15 residues. CDR3 residues: CASSPSSAVTDTQYF. The CDR3 DNA reads TGTGCCAGCAGCCCCTCTAGCGCCGTCACAGATACGCAGTATTTT.